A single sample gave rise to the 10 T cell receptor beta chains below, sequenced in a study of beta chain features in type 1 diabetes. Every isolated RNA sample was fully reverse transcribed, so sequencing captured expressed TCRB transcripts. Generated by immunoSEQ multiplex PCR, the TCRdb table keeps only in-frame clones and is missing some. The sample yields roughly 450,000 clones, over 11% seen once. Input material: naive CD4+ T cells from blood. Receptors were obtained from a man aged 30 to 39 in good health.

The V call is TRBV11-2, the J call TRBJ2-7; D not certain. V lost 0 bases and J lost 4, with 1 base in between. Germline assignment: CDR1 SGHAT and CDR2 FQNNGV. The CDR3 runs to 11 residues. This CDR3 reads CASSLEYEQYF. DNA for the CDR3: TGTGCCAGCAGCTTAGAATACGAGCAGTACTTC.

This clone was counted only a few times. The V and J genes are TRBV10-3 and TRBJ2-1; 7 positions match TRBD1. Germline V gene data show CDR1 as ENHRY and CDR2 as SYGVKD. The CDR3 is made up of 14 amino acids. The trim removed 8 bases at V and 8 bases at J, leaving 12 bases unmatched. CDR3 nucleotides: TGTGCCATCGACTCAGGGGGTGGGTATGATGAGCAGTTCTTC. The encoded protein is CAIDSGGGYDEQFF.

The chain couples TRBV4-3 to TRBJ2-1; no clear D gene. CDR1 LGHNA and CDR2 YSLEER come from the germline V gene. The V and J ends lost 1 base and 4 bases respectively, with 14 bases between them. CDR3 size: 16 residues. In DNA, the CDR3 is TGCGCCAGCAGCCAAGGATTCCAGCAGTCGTACAATGAGCAGTTCTTC. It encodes CASSQGFQQSYNEQFF.

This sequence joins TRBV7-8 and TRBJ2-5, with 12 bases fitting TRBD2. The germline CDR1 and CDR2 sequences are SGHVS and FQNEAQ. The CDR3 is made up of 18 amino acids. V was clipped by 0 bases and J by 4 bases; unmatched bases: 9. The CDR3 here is CASSLARVLAGGAETQYF. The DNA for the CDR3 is TGTGCCAGCAGCTTAGCTAGGGTCCTAGCGGGGGGGGCAGAGACCCAGTACTTC. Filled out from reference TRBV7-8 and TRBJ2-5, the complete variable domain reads GAGVSQSPRYKVAKRGQDVALRCDPISGHVSLFWYQQALGQGPEFLTYFQNEAQLDKSGLPSDRFFAERPEGSVSTLKIQRTQQEDSAVYLCASSLARVLAGGAETQYFGPGTRLLVL.

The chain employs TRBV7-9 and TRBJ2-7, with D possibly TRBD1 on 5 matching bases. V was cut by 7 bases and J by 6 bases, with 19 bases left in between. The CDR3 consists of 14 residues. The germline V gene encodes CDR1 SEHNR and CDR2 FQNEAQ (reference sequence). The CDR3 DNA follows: TGTGCCAGCAAGTTTCAGGGTCCAATCGGCGAGCAGTACTTC. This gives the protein CASKFQGPIGEQYF.

The CDR3 nucleotides are TGTGCCACCTCACGGGGCCCGGGCTATGGCTACACCTTC. Translated, it gives CATSRGPGYGYTF. V and J are TRBV6-4 and TRBJ1-2; perhaps TRBD1 as D (5 bases). There are 13 residues in the CDR3. The germline gives CDR1 MRHNA, CDR2 SNTAGT. The V end lost 10 bases, the J end lost 4 bases, and 16 bases lay between the germline ends.

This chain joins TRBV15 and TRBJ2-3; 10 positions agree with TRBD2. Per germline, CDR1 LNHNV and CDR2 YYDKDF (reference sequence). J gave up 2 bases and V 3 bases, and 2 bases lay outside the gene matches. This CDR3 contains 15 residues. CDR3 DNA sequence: TGTGCCACCAGCAGGAGCGGGAGGGTCACAGATACGCAGTATTTT. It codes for CATSRSGRVTDTQYF. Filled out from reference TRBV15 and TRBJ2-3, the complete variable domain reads DAMVIQNPRYQVTQFGKPVTLSCSQTLNHNVMYWYQQKSSQAPKLLFHYYDKDFNNEADTPDNFQSRRPNTSFCFLDIRSPGLGDTAMYLCATSRSGRVTDTQYFGPGTRLTVL.

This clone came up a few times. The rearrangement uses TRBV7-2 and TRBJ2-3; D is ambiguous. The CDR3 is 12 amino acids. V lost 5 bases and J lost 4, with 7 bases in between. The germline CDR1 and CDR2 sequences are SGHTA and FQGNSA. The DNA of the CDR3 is TGTGCCAGCAGCACCTTTTCAGATACGCAGTATTTT. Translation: CASSTFSDTQYF.

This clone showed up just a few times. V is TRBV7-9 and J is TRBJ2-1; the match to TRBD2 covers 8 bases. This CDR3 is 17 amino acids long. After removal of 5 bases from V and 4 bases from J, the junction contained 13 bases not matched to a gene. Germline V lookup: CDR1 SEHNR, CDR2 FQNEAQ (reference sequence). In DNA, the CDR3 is TGTGCCAGCAGCCACCTAGCGGGCGCGGGCCCATACAATGAGCAGTTCTTC. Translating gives CASSHLAGAGPYNEQFF.

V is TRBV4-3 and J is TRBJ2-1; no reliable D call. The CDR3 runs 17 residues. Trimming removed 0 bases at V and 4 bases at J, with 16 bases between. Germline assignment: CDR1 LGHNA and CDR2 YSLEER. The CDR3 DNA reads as TGCGCCAGCAGCCAAGATATTTACAGAGGAAATTACAATGAGCAGTTCTTC. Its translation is CASSQDIYRGNYNEQFF.